These 24 T cell receptor beta chains share one sample of origin, sequenced in a study of blood T cell repertoires in COVID-19. The protocol was immunoSEQ multiplex PCR, while the TCRdb copy is restricted to in-frame clones and leaves out a portion. The repertoire holds over 200,000 clones, with over 75% as singletons. Material: peripheral blood. The receptors originated from a man between 40 and 49 years old with active or convalescent COVID-19.

In nucleotides, the CDR3 is TGTGCCAGCAGCGTAGGGGCTAGCGGGAGCGGCGAGCAGTACTTC. Encoded protein: CASSVGASGSGEQYF. The gene calls are TRBV9 and TRBJ2-7; 10 bases agree with TRBD2. Germline lookup yields CDR1 SGDLS and CDR2 YYNGEE. The CDR3 runs 15 residues. The J segment lost 6 bases and the V segment lost 0 bases, leaving 6 bases of the junction unmatched.

The V call is TRBV7-9, the J call TRBJ2-1, with 12 bases aligning to TRBD2. The CDR3 contains 14 residues. V lost 5 bases and J lost 8; bases outside the gene matches: 4. Germline V gives CDR1 SEHNR, CDR2 FQNEAQ (reference sequence). The CDR3 region is CASSRTSGADEQFF. The CDR3 region has the DNA TGTGCCAGCAGCAGGACTAGCGGGGCGGATGAGCAGTTCTTC.

In this sample, this clone turned up once. The rearrangement uses TRBV19 and TRBJ1-1; 9 bases are a match to TRBD1. The CDR3 contains 13 residues. V dropped 8 bases and J dropped 5; count of bases not matched to a gene: 6. The germline V gene has CDR1 LNHDA and CDR2 SQIVND (reference sequence). CDR3 nucleotides: TGTGCCAGTGGTACAGGGGGCATGACTGAAGCTTTCTTT. It is translated as CASGTGGMTEAFF.

This clone is a singleton in its sample. The chain's CDR3 is CASSFLSGGGDTQYF. The CDR3, as DNA: TGTGCCAGCAGCTTCCTTAGCGGGGGAGGCGATACGCAGTATTTT. The gene calls are TRBV7-6 and TRBJ2-3; 9 bases line up with TRBD2. This CDR3 contains 15 residues. From germline, CDR1 is SGHVS and CDR2 FNYEAQ. The V and J ends lost 3 bases and 6 bases, in that order; junction bases with no gene match: 7.

V usage is TRBV11-3 and J usage is TRBJ2-5, with D unresolved. Germline CDR1 reads SGHNT; CDR2 reads YENEEA. V lost 5 bases and J lost 7, with 17 bases in between. This CDR3 comprises 14 residues. CDR3 in amino acids: CASSPLAPFRTQYF. In DNA, the CDR3 is TGTGCCAGCAGCCCCTTAGCTCCCTTCAGGACCCAGTACTTC.

A single count supports this clone. The CDR3 sequence: CASTTTGNYEQYF. Written as DNA, the CDR3 is TGTGCCAGCACCACGACAGGGAACTACGAGCAGTACTTC. V usage is TRBV11-2 and J usage is TRBJ2-7, with TRBD1 identical over 7 bases. After removal of 7 bases from V and 3 bases from J, the junction contained 6 bases not matched to a gene. In germline, CDR1 is SGHAT, CDR2 FQNNGV. This CDR3 is 13 amino acids long. The full variable domain, in which reference TRBV11-2 and TRBJ2-7 provide the parts outside the CDR3, is EAGVAQSPRYKIIEKRQSVAFWCNPISGHATLYWYQQILGQGPKLLIQFQNNGVVDDSQLPKDRFSAERLKGVDSTLKIQPAKLEDSAVYLCASTTTGNYEQYFGPGTRLTVT.

The genes are TRBV3-1 (or the pseudogene TRBV3-2) and TRBJ1-6, with D unclear. Germline V gives CDR1 LGHDT, CDR2 YNNKEL (reference sequence). Between the trimmed V and J ends, which lost 4 bases and 8 bases, there was a span of 18 bases. There are 16 residues in the CDR3. DNA of the CDR3: TGTGCCAGCAGCCCTTCGGGAGGCATTCCTTATTCACCCCTCCACTTT. Its protein is CASSPSGGIPYSPLHF.

The chain has TRBV19 and TRBJ1-5; D uncertain. In germline, CDR1 is LNHDA, CDR2 SQIVND (reference sequence). Trimming cost V 5 bases and J 5 bases, with 10 bases left between them. The CDR3 has 13 amino acids. CDR3 sequence: CASSWQVDQPQHF. The CDR3 DNA follows: TGTGCCAGTAGTTGGCAGGTCGATCAGCCCCAGCATTTT.

The chain uses TRBV30 and TRBJ1-2; no firm D call. Germline CDR1 and CDR2: GTSNPN and SVGIG (reference sequence). This CDR3 spans 15 amino acids. V lost 3 bases, J lost 2 bases, and 16 bases lay in between. CDR3 in DNA: TGTGCCTGGAGCCCCCGGGTCCTCGGGAACTATGGCTACACCTTC. It encodes CAWSPRVLGNYGYTF.

V and J are TRBV7-9 and TRBJ1-5; unclear D gene. CDR3 length equals 13 residues. The germline gives CDR1 SEHNR, CDR2 FQNEAQ (reference sequence). Trimming shortened V by 1 base and J by 8 bases, and 9 bases separated the two germline ends. CDR3 DNA: TGTGCCAGCAGCTTAGTGGGTAGCGAGCCCCAGCATTTT. Residues: CASSLVGSEPQHF.

The rearrangement uses TRBV29-1 and TRBJ1-1; D is unresolved. The V gene lost 6 bases and the J gene lost 1 base, with 12 bases spanning the gap. The CDR3 runs 13 residues. CDR1 and CDR2 from the germline V gene are SQVTM and ANQGSEA. CDR3 nucleotide sequence: TGCAGCGTAGTATACTACGGGAACACTGAAGCTTTCTTT. It specifies CSVVYYGNTEAFF.

J is TRBJ1-2 and V is TRBV11-2; D remains ambiguous. The CDR3 totals 14 residues. Trimming shortened V by 2 bases and J by 2 bases, and 9 bases separated the two germline ends. Germline V gene sequence: CDR1 SGHAT, CDR2 FQNNGV. The CDR3 region is CASSLNAQNYGYTF. CDR3 DNA sequence: TGTGCCAGCAGCTTAAACGCACAAAACTATGGCTACACCTTC.

This clone was detected a few times. The rearrangement links TRBV2 to TRBJ1-1; D perhaps matches TRBD1 (6 bases). This CDR3 is 13 amino acids long. CDR1 is SNHLY, CDR2 FYNNEI, per germline. With 6 bases removed from V and 5 bases from J, the gap between germline ends came to 13 bases. This chain's CDR3 is CASREQGGTEAFF. CDR3 nucleotide sequence: TGTGCCAGCAGAGAACAGGGAGGGACTGAAGCTTTCTTT.

This rearrangement joins TRBV2 to TRBJ2-4; D is possibly TRBD1 (6 bases). Trimming shortened V by 0 bases and J by 0 bases, and 18 bases separated the two germline ends. The CDR3 extends over 19 amino acids. Germline CDR1 is SNHLY and CDR2 is FYNNEI. This CDR3 is CASSEAGSDRRIAKNIQYF. The CDR3 DNA reads TGTGCCAGCAGTGAAGCGGGTTCAGACAGGCGGATAGCCAAAAACATTCAGTACTTC.

The CDR3 DNA sequence: TGTGCCAGCAGTGGGGACTCTGTAAAAAACATTCAGTACTTC. It encodes CASSGDSVKNIQYF. The gene calls are TRBV2 and TRBJ2-4; possible D gene TRBD2, 6 bases. The length of the CDR3 is 14 residues. Germline V gene sequence: CDR1 SNHLY, CDR2 FYNNEI. V was cut by 4 bases and J by 4 bases, with 11 bases left in between.

V usage is TRBV27 and J usage is TRBJ2-7, with D perhaps TRBD1 (5 bases). CDR1 is MNHEY, CDR2 SMNVEV, per germline (reference sequence). Between the trimmed V and J ends, which lost 3 bases and 0 bases, there was a span of 12 bases. This CDR3 region has 15 residues. Here the CDR3 reads CASSLQTANSYEQYF. In DNA, the CDR3 is TGTGCCAGCAGTTTGCAGACAGCAAACTCCTACGAGCAGTACTTC.

This clone appeared once. The limits of the CDR3 on the DNA are not certain, so only TCRdb's listed CDR3 is given. This rearrangement joins TRBV2 to TRBJ1-3; TRBD1 is the table's D call, not checked against the DNA. With termini counted, the CDR3 has 11 amino acids. The germline CDR1 and CDR2 sequences are SNHLY and FYNNEI. The CDR3 loop is CASSEWAGGSF.

A few counts support this clone. The J gene is TRBJ2-7, the V gene TRBV5-1; possibly TRBD1 for D (5 bases). This CDR3 region has 13 residues. Germline CDR1 and CDR2: SGHRS and YFSETQ. The V end lost 4 bases, the J end lost 2 bases, and 10 bases lay between the germline ends. CDR3 in amino acids: CASSATETYEQYF. CDR3 bases: TGCGCCAGCAGCGCGACAGAGACCTACGAGCAGTACTTC.

This clone has only a few counts. The genes are TRBV5-5 and TRBJ1-6; tentative D call: TRBD1 (5 bases). This CDR3 has 15 residues. CDR1 SGHKS and CDR2 YYEKEE come from the germline V gene (reference sequence). Trimming removed 4 bases at V and 8 bases at J, with 16 bases between. The CDR3 reads CASSMLTVGHSPLHF. In DNA, the CDR3 is TGTGCCAGCAGCATGCTTACGGTGGGGCATTCACCCCTCCACTTT.

The chain is built from TRBV4-2 and TRBJ1-2; 9 positions agree with TRBD1. Germline lookup yields CDR1 LGHNA and CDR2 YNFKEQ. The CDR3 has 16 amino acids. V dropped 4 bases and J dropped 4; count of bases not matched to a gene: 10. The CDR3 coding sequence is TGTGCCAGCAGCCGTGGGACAGGGAAAGGAGGCTATGGCTACACCTTC. It yields the protein CASSRGTGKGGYGYTF.

The chain combines TRBV2 with TRBJ1-2; 7 bases match TRBD1. V shed 8 bases, J shed 3 bases, and the junction held 12 bases outside the gene matches. CDR1 SNHLY and CDR2 FYNNEI come from the germline V gene. CDR3 length: 15 amino acids. The DNA of the CDR3 is TGTGCCAGCGCCTTTGGACAGGAATCTTACTATGGCTACACCTTC. As protein: CASAFGQESYYGYTF.

This clone was seen only a few times. The chain has TRBV29-1 and TRBJ1-4; unclear D gene. CDR3 length: 11 residues. Germline CDR1 SQVTM, CDR2 ANQGSEA. V was pared by 5 bases and J by 4 bases, with 5 bases between. CDR3 region: CSVNSNEKLFF. CDR3 nucleotide sequence: TGCAGCGTTAACAGTAATGAAAAACTGTTTTTT.

A single count supports this clone. V and J are TRBV2 and TRBJ2-7; TRBD2 might be the D (5 bases). Germline CDR1 is SNHLY and CDR2 is FYNNEI. This CDR3 has 13 amino acids. V dropped 3 bases and J dropped 4 bases, with 10 bases sitting between them. The CDR3: CASSDGRGYEQYF. For the CDR3, the DNA is TGTGCCAGCAGTGACGGGCGAGGGTACGAGCAGTACTTC.

This clone was counted a few times. This chain joins TRBV28 and TRBJ2-3, with TRBD2 matching over 7 bases. CDR3 length: 17 amino acids. In germline, CDR1 is MDHEN, CDR2 SYDVKM. Trimming took 1 base from V and 0 from J; bases not matched to a gene: 7. CDR3 DNA: TGTGCCAGCAGTTTATTTGAACTAGCGTCTAGCACAGATACGCAGTATTTT. Translation: CASSLFELASSTDTQYF.